This entry is about one T cell receptor (beta chain). In the original processing: Estimation of nucleated cell counts was performed using reference gene primer amplification. Profiling relied on immunoSEQ multiplex PCR, and the TCRdb table lists in-frame clones only, not all of them. V and J calls and clone size are given by that table; D and trimming were obtained from the DNA. Among a few hundred thousand clones, 85% to 90% were seen once, and the ten largest hold more than 8.5%. The sample comes from a study of blood T cell repertoires in COVID-19. Whole-study context: There were acute and convalescent COVID-19 samples, and they came from the United States, Italy and Spain. Sources were T cells, B-cell-depleted T cells, or PBMCs; the material itself was cDNA or gDNA.

Recruited during active infection, patients (from Seattle) were subsequently followed longitudinally. CDR1 is LNHNV and CDR2 is YYDKDF in the germline V gene (reference sequence). The CDR3 consists of 11 residues. V was shortened by 0 bases and J by 13 bases, with 7 bases between the two germline ends. Sequencing used peripheral blood. V and J are TRBV15 and TRBJ2-1, with D hard to call. This clonotype was obtained from a woman in her 50s with COVID-19, enrolled during active disease. CDR3 residues: CATSRDVAQFF. CDR3 DNA sequence: TGTGCCACCAGCAGAGACGTGGCTCAGTTCTTC.